Below are 3 T cell receptor beta chains sequenced from a single sample in a study of blood T cell repertoires in COVID-19 (dated by TCRdb to 2020 to 2022). The library was prepared using the immunoSEQ multiplex PCR assay. TCRdb limited this immuneACCESS table to in-frame rearrangements with V and J called. A share of clones is missing; checked studies link under half to unresolved V genes, and the rest is unexplained. The sample contains roughly 190,000 clones, 84% of them found a single time. The ten largest make up 15% to 20% of the sample. Sequenced sample: peripheral blood. Source of these receptors: a human donor in a cohort sampled during active COVID-19.

This rearrangement joins TRBV27 to TRBJ1-2; the D is unclear. The germline CDR1 and CDR2 sequences are MNHEY and SMNVEV (reference sequence). V was pared by 2 bases and J by 8 bases, with 15 bases between. This CDR3 comprises 14 residues. The CDR3, as DNA: TGTGCCAGCAGTTTACGGGATCTTTCCGGCGGCTACACCTTC. Its protein product is CASSLRDLSGGYTF.

The chain joins TRBV19 to TRBJ1-5; D unresolved. The CDR3 sequence is 13 residues long. Trimming took off 0 bases at V and 6 bases at J, with 6 bases between the two ends. The germline CDR1 and CDR2 sequences are LNHDA and SQIVND (reference sequence). DNA of the CDR3: TGTGCCAGTAGTATAGATCGGGGTCAGCCCCAGCATTTT. Amino acid sequence: CASSIDRGQPQHF.

CDR3 DNA sequence: TGTGCCATCAGAGGAGACGGTTTCTACGAGCAGTACTTC. Its protein product is CAIRGDGFYEQYF. V gene TRBV10-3 combines with J gene TRBJ2-7; D remains unclear. Between the trimmed V and J ends, which lost 6 bases and 3 bases, there was a span of 12 bases. Germline V gene sequence: CDR1 ENHRY, CDR2 SYGVKD. The CDR3 is 13 amino acids.